This passage covers 29 T cell receptor beta chains from one sample sequenced in a study of cytomegalovirus exposure and HLA in healthy donors. In the PCR, 60 Vbeta and 13 Jbeta primers were used. TCRdb keeps only in-frame clones here, not all; method: immunoSEQ multiplex PCR. The top ten clones hold about 10% of a sample with about 100,000 clones, roughly 82% of them seen once. Sequenced material: PBMCs. These receptors originate from a man aged 45 to 65 in good health and CMV-seronegative.

The rearrangement joins TRBV19 to TRBJ1-6, with TRBD1 identical over 7 bases. The CDR3 totals 14 residues. Trimming cost V 9 bases and J 0 bases; bases outside gene matches: 2. Germline lookup yields CDR1 LNHDA and CDR2 SQIVND (reference sequence). The CDR3 region has the DNA TGTGCCAGCAGGGGGAGCTCCTATAATTCACCCCTCCACTTT. This encodes CASRGSSYNSPLHF.

This clone was counted only a few times. The rearrangement joins TRBV7-9 to TRBJ2-2; 10 bases are shared with TRBD2. This CDR3 is built from 15 residues. CDR1 and CDR2 (germline): SEHNR, FQNEAQ (reference sequence). With 2 bases clipped from V and 4 bases from J, the junction kept 1 base outside the gene matches. The CDR3 bases are TGTGCCAGCAGCTTACAGCGGGGGGGCACCGGGGAGCTGTTTTTT. Translating gives CASSLQRGGTGELFF.

The genes are TRBV10-1 and TRBJ1-2; D gene ambiguous. This CDR3 contains 14 residues. V was cut by 2 bases and J by 3 bases, with 10 bases left in between. CDR1 is WNHNN, CDR2 SYGVQD, per germline (reference sequence). The CDR3: CASSEGPSDYGYTF. For the CDR3, the DNA is TGCGCCAGCAGTGAGGGCCCCAGCGACTATGGCTACACCTTC.

The rearrangement joins TRBV5-1 to TRBJ2-1, with TRBD2 identical over 7 bases. CDR3 length: 16 residues. The V gene's germline CDR1 is SGHRS and CDR2 YFSETQ. Losses at the gene ends were 1 base for V and 0 bases for J; bases not matched to a gene: 4. The CDR3 region is CASSLLGGSSYNEQFF. In nucleotides, the CDR3 is TGCGCCAGCAGCTTGTTGGGCGGGAGCTCCTACAATGAGCAGTTCTTC.

The CDR3 nucleotides are TGTGCCAGCAGACACGCCCCGGAGGATCAGCCCCAGCATTTT. This sequence encodes CASRHAPEDQPQHF. The chain links TRBV6-1 to TRBJ1-5; D is undetermined. The CDR3 is made up of 14 amino acids. Per germline, CDR1 MNHNS and CDR2 SASEGT. The V and J ends lost 6 bases and 5 bases respectively, with 14 bases between them.

This clone has only a few counts. V and J are TRBV29-1 and TRBJ1-3; no clear D. The CDR3 totals 14 residues. Deletions cut 4 bases from V and 4 bases from J, with 14 bases between. Per germline, CDR1 SQVTM and CDR2 ANQGSEA. The CDR3 sequence: CSVVGSSLGNTIYF. Written as DNA, the CDR3 is TGCAGCGTTGTTGGCAGTTCTTTAGGAAACACCATATATTTT.

The sample holds a few counts of this clone. The chain recombines TRBV11-2 with TRBJ1-1; no clear D. The V gene lost 4 bases and the J gene lost 6 bases, with 9 bases spanning the gap. Germline assignment: CDR1 SGHAT and CDR2 FQNNGV. The CDR3 is 12 residues long. CDR3 residues: CASSSRHPEAFF. Here the CDR3 DNA reads TGTGCCAGCAGCTCGCGACACCCTGAAGCTTTCTTT.

The rearrangement links TRBV5-1 to TRBJ2-1; no definite D call. Germline loops: CDR1 SGHRS, CDR2 YFSETQ. Trimming pared 5 bases from V and 0 bases from J, leaving 9 bases between. CDR3 length equals 14 residues. The chain's CDR3 is CASRAVNSYNEQFF. The DNA of the CDR3 is TGCGCCAGCAGGGCGGTTAACTCCTACAATGAGCAGTTCTTC.

V usage is TRBV6-5 and J usage is TRBJ2-3; a weak D match, TRBD2 (6 bases). V lost 4 bases, J lost 0 bases, and 11 bases lay in between. This CDR3 comprises 15 residues. Germline V gene sequence: CDR1 MNHEY, CDR2 SVGAGI. DNA for the CDR3: TGTGCCAGCAGTTTAGCGGAACCTAGCACAGATACGCAGTATTTT. It translates to CASSLAEPSTDTQYF.

This clone showed up just once. The chain carries TRBV21-1 and TRBJ2-1; the table's TRBD1 call for D was not verified on the DNA. TRBV21-1 is a documented pseudogene. This CDR3 has 15 residues. The CDR3 region has the DNA TGTGCCAGCCGCAGAGCGGGCAGCTCCTACAATGAGCAGTTCTTC. Protein: CASRRAGSSYNEQFF.

This chain links TRBV28 with TRBJ2-2; D is possibly TRBD1 (7 bases). Trimming pared 5 bases from V and 6 bases from J, leaving 22 bases between. This CDR3 has 17 amino acids. Germline CDR1 reads MDHEN; CDR2 reads SYDVKM. The CDR3 is CASSPLTGRIGSGELFF. In nucleotides, the CDR3 is TGTGCCAGCAGTCCCCTGACAGGGAGGATAGGTTCCGGGGAGCTGTTTTTT.

The genes are TRBV7-2 and TRBJ2-7, with unresolved D. Germline V gene lookup returns CDR1 SGHTA and CDR2 FQGNSA. V lost 4 bases, J lost 9 bases, and 10 bases lay in between. CDR3 length: 11 residues. The CDR3 region has the DNA TGTGCCAGCAGCTCCTCAGTGCTGCAGTACTTC. Protein: CASSSSVLQYF.

V is TRBV19 and J is TRBJ1-5; tentative D call: TRBD1 (5 bases). Looked up from germline, CDR1 is LNHDA and CDR2 is SQIVND (reference sequence). This CDR3 region has 16 residues. V lost 6 bases, J lost 0 bases, and 15 bases lay in between. CDR3 loop: CASRGERSYSNQPQHF. DNA for the CDR3: TGTGCCAGTAGAGGGGAACGGTCTTATAGCAATCAGCCCCAGCATTTT.

Turning to this clone: At one boundary the junction diverges from the germline segment, which might be a read error. The genes are TRBV7-7 and TRBJ2-5; TRBD1 might be the D (5 bases). Germline CDR1 is SSHAT and CDR2 is FNYEAQ (reference sequence). The CDR3 sequence is 13 residues long. CDR3 nucleotide sequence: TGTGCTAGCAGCAGCAGGGTCAGGGAGACCCAGTACTTC. This codes for CASSSRVRETQYF. Full variable domain (missing parts from reference TRBV7-7 and TRBJ2-5): GAGVSQSPRYKVTKRGQDVTLRCDPISSHATLYWYQQALGQGPEFLTYFNYEAQPDKSGLPSDRFSAERPEGSISTLTIQRTEQRDSAMYRCASSSRVRETQYFGPGTRLLVL.

This chain links TRBV5-6 with TRBJ2-7; D remains unclear. The CDR3 sequence is 13 residues long. The V and J ends lost 0 bases and 0 bases respectively, with 4 bases between them. Germline CDR1 reads SGHDT; CDR2 reads YYEEEE. CDR3 residues: CASSLGSSYEQYF. As DNA, the CDR3 is TGTGCCAGCAGCTTGGGCAGCTCCTACGAGCAGTACTTC.

The genes are TRBV7-3 and TRBJ2-2; D possibly corresponds to TRBD2 (6 bases). The V and J ends lost 5 bases and 4 bases respectively, with 14 bases between them. Per germline, CDR1 SGHTA and CDR2 FQGTGA. CDR3 length: 15 residues. As DNA, the CDR3 is TGTGCCAGCAGCCCGGGACTCGCGGGCACCGGGGAGCTGTTTTTT. Its protein product is CASSPGLAGTGELFF.

The V and J genes are TRBV30 and TRBJ2-5; D gene uncertain. Germline CDR1 reads GTSNPN; CDR2 reads SVGIG (reference sequence). Between the trimmed V and J ends, which lost 1 base and 4 bases, there was a span of 4 bases. The CDR3 consists of 11 residues. CDR3 sequence reads: CAWSGGETQYF. In nucleotides, the CDR3 is TGTGCCTGGAGTGGCGGAGAGACCCAGTACTTC.

This clone was counted between two and nine times. The rearrangement joins TRBV30 to TRBJ2-1, with D perhaps TRBD2 (6 bases). The CDR3 runs to 15 residues. CDR1 is GTSNPN, CDR2 SVGIG, per germline (reference sequence). Trimming removed 6 bases from V and 6 bases from J, with 21 bases in between. CDR3 region: CACLEDRDSINEQFF. CDR3 coding DNA: TGTGCCTGCCTTGAGGACCGGGACTCGATCAATGAGCAGTTCTTC. The full variable domain, rest sourced from reference TRBV30 and TRBJ2-1, is SQTIHQWPATLVQPVGSPLSLECTVEGTSNPNLYWYRQAAGRGLQLLFYSVGIGQISSEVPQNLSASRPQDRQFILSSKKLLLSDSGFYLCACLEDRDSINEQFFGPGTRLTVL.

The rearrangement uses TRBV30 and TRBJ1-2, with a tentative D call TRBD1 (5 bases). Per germline, CDR1 GTSNPN and CDR2 SVGIG (reference sequence). The CDR3 has 13 amino acids. Deletions cut 2 bases from V and 4 bases from J, with 11 bases between. CDR3 nucleotides: TGTGCCTGGAGTAGACAGACGCTCTATGGCTACACCTTC. This encodes CAWSRQTLYGYTF.

The chain recombines TRBV2 with TRBJ2-1; TRBD2 matches 14 bases. This CDR3 spans 13 amino acids. CDR1 is SNHLY and CDR2 is FYNNEI in the germline V gene. V was pared by 8 bases and J by 9 bases, with 3 bases of the junction left unmatched. The CDR3 protein is CASLTSGGGEQFF. The CDR3 DNA reads as TGTGCCAGCCTGACTAGCGGGGGGGGTGAGCAGTTCTTC. The full variable domain, rest sourced from reference TRBV2 and TRBJ2-1, is EPEVTQTPSHQVTQMGQEVILRCVPISNHLYFYWYRQILGQKVEFLVSFYNNEISEKSEIFDDQFSVERPDGSNFTLKIRSTKLEDSAMYFCASLTSGGGEQFFGPGTRLTVL.

CDR3 in DNA: TGTGCCACCAGCACACGGAAGGGGTTATACGAGCAGTACTTC. Amino acid sequence: CATSTRKGLYEQYF. This chain links TRBV15 with TRBJ2-7; possible D gene TRBD1, 5 bases. The CDR3 sequence is 14 residues long. V was pared by 4 bases and J by 4 bases, with 14 bases between. Germline CDR1 is LNHNV and CDR2 is YYDKDF (reference sequence).

V usage is TRBV4-2 and J usage is TRBJ1-3; D unresolved. Per germline, CDR1 LGHNA and CDR2 YNFKEQ. The CDR3 length is 16 residues. Trimming removed 0 bases from V and 0 bases from J, with 9 bases in between. CDR3 protein: CASSQEQQNSGNTIYF. CDR3 DNA: TGTGCCAGCAGCCAAGAACAACAGAACTCTGGAAACACCATATATTTT.

This clone was detected a few times. The chain's CDR3 is CATRRGVSYEQYF. CDR3 nucleotides: TGTGCCACCCGTCGGGGAGTTTCCTACGAGCAGTACTTC. J is TRBJ2-7 and V is TRBV6-1; D is perhaps TRBD2 (5 bases). The CDR3 is 13 residues long. The germline gives CDR1 MNHNS, CDR2 SASEGT. V was trimmed by 10 bases and J by 1 base, leaving 14 bases between them.

This clone is a singleton in its sample. The chain is built from TRBV9 and TRBJ1-6, with 7 bases fitting TRBD1. The length of the CDR3 is 16 residues. CDR1 and CDR2 (germline): SGDLS, YYNGEE. Trimming at V came to 0 bases and at J to 7 bases, leaving 7 bases not matched to a gene. The CDR3 DNA follows: TGTGCCAGCAGCGTAGGAGGGGACAGCGGAAATTCACCCCTCCACTTT. Encoded protein: CASSVGGDSGNSPLHF.

This sequence joins TRBV5-1 and TRBJ2-1; weak D call: TRBD1 (6 bases). This CDR3 is 14 amino acids long. V was clipped by 0 bases and J by 4 bases, with 8 bases between them. Germline CDR1 reads SGHRS; CDR2 reads YFSETQ. This CDR3 is CASSLEGVYNEQFF. Written as DNA, the CDR3 is TGCGCCAGCAGCTTGGAGGGGGTGTACAATGAGCAGTTCTTC.

The sample holds one count of this clone. V is TRBV18 and J is TRBJ1-4, with 7 nucleotides matching TRBD1. CDR1 and CDR2 from the germline V gene are KGHSH and LQKENI. The CDR3 extends over 13 amino acids. V was pared by 2 bases and J by 8 bases, with 2 bases of the junction left unmatched. The CDR3 DNA reads TGTGCCAGCTCACCAGGGACAGAAGAAAAACTGTTTTTT. Protein: CASSPGTEEKLFF.

This clone was found once. This chain links TRBV11-1 with TRBJ1-2; 7 bases match TRBD1. The CDR3 sequence is 15 residues long. V gave up 4 bases and J gave up 4 bases; unmatched junction bases: 9. CDR1 and CDR2 from the germline V gene are SGHAT and FQDESV (reference sequence). The CDR3 nucleotides read TGTGCCAGCAGCTCACGACAGGGCTACGGCTATGGCTACACCTTC. Translated, it gives CASSSRQGYGYGYTF. The complete variable domain, with remaining parts taken from reference TRBV11-1 and TRBJ1-2, reads EAEVAQSPRYKITEKSQAVAFWCDPISGHATLYWYRQILGQGPELLVQFQDESVVDDSQLPKDRFSAERLKGVDSTLKIQPAELGDSAMYLCASSSRQGYGYGYTFGSGTRLTVV.

The rearrangement joins TRBV5-4 to TRBJ2-7; D remains ambiguous. The germline V and J ends were trimmed by 0 bases and 3 bases, with 7 bases remaining between them. The CDR3 contains 13 residues. CDR1 is SGHNT and CDR2 is YYREEE in the germline V gene (reference sequence). The CDR3 is CASSLGQDYEQYF. CDR3 bases: TGTGCCAGCAGCTTGGGGCAGGACTACGAGCAGTACTTC.

V is TRBV6-1 and J is TRBJ1-5; D perhaps matches TRBD1 (6 bases). Deletions cut 7 bases from V and 3 bases from J, with 13 bases between. There are 14 residues in the CDR3. The germline V gene has CDR1 MNHNS and CDR2 SASEGT. The CDR3 protein is CASTPDSPNQPQHF. Here the CDR3 DNA reads TGTGCCAGCACTCCGGACAGTCCCAATCAGCCCCAGCATTTT.